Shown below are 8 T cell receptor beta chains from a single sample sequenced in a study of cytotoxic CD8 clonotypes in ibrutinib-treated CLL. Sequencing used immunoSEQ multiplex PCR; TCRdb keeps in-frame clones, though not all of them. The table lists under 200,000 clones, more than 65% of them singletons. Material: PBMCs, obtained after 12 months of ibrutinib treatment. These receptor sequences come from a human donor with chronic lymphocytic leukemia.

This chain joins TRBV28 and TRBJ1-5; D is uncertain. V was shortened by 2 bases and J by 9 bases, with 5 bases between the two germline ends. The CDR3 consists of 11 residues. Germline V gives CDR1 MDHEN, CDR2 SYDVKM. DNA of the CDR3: TGTGCCAGCAGTTTACGGGGGCCCCAGCATTTT. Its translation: CASSLRGPQHF. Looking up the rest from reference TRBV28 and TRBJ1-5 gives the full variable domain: DVKVTQSSRYLVKRTGEKVFLECVQDMDHENMFWYRQDPGLGLRLIYFSYDVKMKEKGDIPEGYSVSREKKERFSLILESASTNQTSMYLCASSLRGPQHFGDGTRLSIL.

CDR3 in amino acids: CASSYSWTRMETQYF. DNA of the CDR3: TGTGCCAGCAGTTATTCGTGGACTAGAATGGAGACCCAGTACTTC. The chain combines TRBV6-5 with TRBJ2-5; 7 bases agree with TRBD2. CDR1 and CDR2 (germline): MNHEY, SVGAGI. Trimming cost V 3 bases and J 5 bases; bases outside gene matches: 9. This CDR3 comprises 15 residues.

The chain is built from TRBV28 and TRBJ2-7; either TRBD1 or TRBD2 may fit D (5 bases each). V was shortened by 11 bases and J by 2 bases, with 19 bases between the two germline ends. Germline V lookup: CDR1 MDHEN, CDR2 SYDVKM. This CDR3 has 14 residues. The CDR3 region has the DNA TGTGCCCTGTTCCGGGGACGGCAAACCTACGAGCAGTACTTC. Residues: CALFRGRQTYEQYF.

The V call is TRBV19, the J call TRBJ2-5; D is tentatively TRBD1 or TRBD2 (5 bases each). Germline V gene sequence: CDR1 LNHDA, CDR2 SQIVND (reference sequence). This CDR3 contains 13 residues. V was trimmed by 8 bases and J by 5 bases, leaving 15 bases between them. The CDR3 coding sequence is TGTGCCAGTGGCGGCCGGGGCGGGGAGACCCAGTACTTC. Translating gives CASGGRGGETQYF. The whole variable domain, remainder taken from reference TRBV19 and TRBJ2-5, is DGGITQSPKYLFRKEGQNVTLSCEQNLNHDAMYWYRQDPGQGLRLIYYSQIVNDFQKGDIAEGYSVSREKKESFPLTVTSAQKNPTAFYLCASGGRGGETQYFGPGTRLLVL.

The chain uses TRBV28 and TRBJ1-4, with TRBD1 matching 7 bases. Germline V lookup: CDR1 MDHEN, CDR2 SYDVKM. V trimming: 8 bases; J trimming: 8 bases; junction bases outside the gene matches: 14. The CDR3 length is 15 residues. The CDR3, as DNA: TGTGCCAGCGGGACAGCGACTTGGGGAGACGAAAAACTGTTTTTT. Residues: CASGTATWGDEKLFF. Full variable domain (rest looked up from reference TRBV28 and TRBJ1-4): DVKVTQSSRYLVKRTGEKVFLECVQDMDHENMFWYRQDPGLGLRLIYFSYDVKMKEKGDIPEGYSVSREKKERFSLILESASTNQTSMYLCASGTATWGDEKLFFGSGTQLSVL.

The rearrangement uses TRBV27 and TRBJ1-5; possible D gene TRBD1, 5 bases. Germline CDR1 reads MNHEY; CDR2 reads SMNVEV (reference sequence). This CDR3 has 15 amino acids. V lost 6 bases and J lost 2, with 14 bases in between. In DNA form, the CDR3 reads TGTGCCAGCAGGCGACTCAGGGACGGCAATCAGCCCCAGCATTTT. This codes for CASRRLRDGNQPQHF.

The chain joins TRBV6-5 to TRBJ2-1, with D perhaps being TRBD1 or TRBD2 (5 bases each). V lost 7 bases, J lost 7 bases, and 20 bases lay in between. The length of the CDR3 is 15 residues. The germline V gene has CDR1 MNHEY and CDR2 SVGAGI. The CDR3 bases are TGTGCCAGCACAAGGGGCCGGGGTAGTGGGAATGAGCAGTTCTTC. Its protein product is CASTRGRGSGNEQFF.

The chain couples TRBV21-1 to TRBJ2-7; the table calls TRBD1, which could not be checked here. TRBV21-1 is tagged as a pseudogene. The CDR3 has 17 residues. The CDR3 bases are TGTGCCAGCAGCCCCCGGAGAAGCGGACAGGGGTGCTACGAGCAGTACTTC. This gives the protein CASSPRRSGQGCYEQYF.